One sample yielded the 21 T cell receptor beta chains listed below, sequenced in a study of T cell clusters in autoimmune cytopenias. Multiplex touch-down PCR amplified TRB using TRB-A and TRB-B pools in one tube. TCRdb reworked the multiplex PCR reads into one entry per CDR3 protein, no DNA. The ten top clones account for around 72%, within a sample of about 2,200 distinct CDR3 sequences. Each sample's input was approximately 0.25 ug genomic DNA, 38,000 or so genome equivalents. Specimen: peripheral blood. The receptors stem from a human donor with an autoimmune cytopenia or autoimmune hepatitis (not recorded which).

Judged by frequency, this clonotype is medium-sized. The chain employs TRBV5-4 and TRBJ1-1. CDR1 is SGHNT, CDR2 YYREEE, per germline (reference sequence). The CDR3 consists of 16 residues. The CDR3 reads CASSLAFQALNTEAFF.

J is TRBJ2-1 and V is TRBV11-3; the D call of TRBD2 rests on TCRdb alone, since no DNA is present to check it. The CDR3 loop spans 15 amino acids. Germline CDR1 and CDR2: SGHNT and YENEEA. CDR3 sequence: CASSFSGSGYNEQFF. Drawing the rest from reference TRBV11-3 and TRBJ2-1, the complete variable domain is EAGVVQSPRYKIIEKKQPVAFWCNPISGHNTLYWYLQNLGQGPELLIRYENEEAVDDSQLPKDRFSAERLKGVDSTLKIQPAELGDSAVYLCASSFSGSGYNEQFFGPGTRLTVL.

V is TRBV12-5 and J is TRBJ2-2; TCRdb's D call, TRBD2, is unchecked because there is no DNA. Germline V CDR1 and CDR2: LGHNT, FRNRAP. The length of the CDR3 is 16 residues. Here the CDR3 reads CASGAGTSGNTGELFF.

Here the CDR3 reads CAWRPGTGFRRNTEAFF. This rearrangement joins TRBV30 to TRBJ1-1; lacking DNA, the TRBD1 call made by TCRdb goes unchecked. This CDR3 spans 17 amino acids. Per the germline V gene, CDR1 is GTSNPN and CDR2 is SVGIG (reference sequence). Full variable domain (missing parts from reference TRBV30 and TRBJ1-1): SQTIHQWPATLVQPVGSPLSLECTVEGTSNPNLYWYRQAAGRGLQLLFYSVGIGQISSEVPQNLSASRPQDRQFILSSKKLLLSDSGFYLCAWRPGTGFRRNTEAFFGQGTRLTVV.

The chain links TRBV6-6 to TRBJ2-3; TCRdb calls TRBD2, which cannot be checked without DNA. CDR3 length: 14 residues. Germline values: CDR1 MNHNY, CDR2 SVGAGI (reference sequence). CDR3 in amino acids: CASRLGGSADTQYF.

CDR3 in amino acids: CASSVGGSGETQYF. The chain is built from TRBV10-2 and TRBJ2-5; without DNA, the TCRdb call of TRBD1 cannot be checked. Looked up from germline, CDR1 is WSHSY and CDR2 is SAAADI. The CDR3 consists of 14 residues.

V is TRBV20-1 and J is TRBJ2-2; lacking DNA, the TRBD2 call made by TCRdb goes unchecked. This CDR3 has 17 amino acids. Germline V CDR1 and CDR2: DFQATT, SNEGSKA (reference sequence). The CDR3 loop is CSASYSGGGIRAGELFF.

This rearrangement joins TRBV7-6 to TRBJ2-1; TCRdb names TRBD1, which stays unverified in the absence of DNA. This CDR3 is built from 17 residues. Looked up from germline, CDR1 is SGHVS and CDR2 is FNYEAQ. The CDR3 is CASSSRDRGYSYNEQFF.

The CDR3 is CASSYQGSGNTIYF. V and J are TRBV12-3 or TRBV12-4 and TRBJ1-3. This CDR3 is built from 14 residues.

This clonotype is medium-sized by frequency. This rearrangement joins TRBV19 to TRBJ1-2; absent DNA, TCRdb's TRBD1 call cannot be checked. The CDR3 sequence is 14 residues long. Germline CDR1 and CDR2: LNHDA and SQIVND (reference sequence). The CDR3 region is CASSKGQVGYGYTF.

This clonotype counts as medium-sized (0.01 to 0.1%) by frequency. This chain connects TRBV6-5 to TRBJ2-2; checking the TCRdb D call of TRBD1 is not possible without DNA. CDR1 is MNHEY and CDR2 is SVGAGI in the germline V gene. CDR3 length: 17 amino acids. Here the CDR3 reads CASSYSGGTGFDGELFF.

This chain joins TRBV6-5 and TRBJ1-1. Per the germline V gene, CDR1 is MNHEY and CDR2 is SVGAGI. The CDR3 is made up of 14 amino acids. The CDR3 here is CASSYRAGPAEAFF.

The rearrangement links TRBV11-2 to TRBJ2-1; no DNA is available, so the TRBD1 call from TCRdb remains unchecked. The V gene's germline CDR1 is SGHAT and CDR2 FQNNGV. The CDR3 contains 15 residues. The CDR3 reads CASSRDRGLYNEQFF.

The chain couples TRBV6-5 to TRBJ1-1. This CDR3 comprises 11 residues. Germline V gives CDR1 MNHEY, CDR2 SVGAGI. The chain's CDR3 is CASSYNLQAFF.

The chain is built from TRBV7-2 and TRBJ2-3; the TCRdb call, TRBD1, lacks DNA for checking. The CDR3 loop spans 13 amino acids. Germline-derived CDR1 and CDR2 are SGHTA and FQGNSA. This CDR3 reads CASSPGGADTQYF.

This sequence joins TRBV6-5 and TRBJ1-5; TCRdb's assignment of TRBD1 cannot be checked, as there is no DNA. The CDR3 is 17 amino acids. Germline V lookup: CDR1 MNHEY, CDR2 SVGAGI. The CDR3 is CASSPGTGVYSNQPQHF.

This rearrangement joins TRBV18 to TRBJ1-4. Germline CDR1 and CDR2: KGHSH and LQKENI. The CDR3 has 14 amino acids. The CDR3 protein is CASSPLQANEKLFF.

The chain recombines TRBV27 with TRBJ2-2. CDR1 and CDR2 (germline): MNHEY, SMNVEV (reference sequence). This CDR3 has 12 amino acids. CDR3 sequence reads: CASSFSTGELFF.

The V call is TRBV11-2, the J call TRBJ2-7. This CDR3 comprises 14 residues. CDR1 and CDR2 (germline): SGHAT, FQNNGV. This CDR3 reads CASSSRTSAYEQYF.

V gene TRBV15 combines with J gene TRBJ1-5; TCRdb names TRBD1, which stays unverified in the absence of DNA. The CDR3 is 16 amino acids. Germline CDR1 LNHNV, CDR2 YYDKDF (reference sequence). The CDR3: CATSGTVREGNQPQHF.

This clonotype is classed as hyperexpanded by frequency. The CDR3 protein is CASTQVAGDINEQYF. The rearrangement uses TRBV19 and TRBJ2-7; TCRdb proposes TRBD2, but this gene call is untestable without DNA. The CDR3 has 15 amino acids. Germline V lookup: CDR1 LNHDA, CDR2 SQIVND (reference sequence).